The 32 T cell receptor beta chains below all came from one sample that was sequenced in a study of blood T cell repertoires in COVID-19. Sequencing was performed with immunoSEQ multiplex PCR; in TCRdb, only in-frame clones are kept and a portion is missing. This table has approximately 130,000 clones, less than 90% appearing once. The sequenced sample consisted of PBMCs or T cells enriched from blood (not recorded which). These receptors were collected from a man aged 25 to 45 who had recovered from COVID-19.

This rearrangement joins TRBV2 to TRBJ2-7; no definite D call. V was clipped by 6 bases and J by 4 bases, with 7 bases between them. The CDR3 contains 11 residues. The germline V gene encodes CDR1 SNHLY and CDR2 FYNNEI. CDR3 in amino acids: CASRDNYEQYV. DNA of the CDR3: TGTGCCAGCAGAGACAATTACGAGCAGTACGTC.

CDR3 protein: CASSEGTYANTGELFF. As DNA, the CDR3 is TGTGCCAGCAGTGAAGGGACATACGCGAACACCGGGGAGCTGTTTTTT. This chain links TRBV6-1 with TRBJ2-2, with D perhaps matching TRBD1 (5 bases). In germline, CDR1 is MNHNS, CDR2 SASEGT. V was clipped by 1 base and J by 0 bases, with 9 bases between them. This CDR3 has 16 amino acids.

This chain joins TRBV6-5 and TRBJ2-7; 9 bases match TRBD1. This CDR3 contains 15 residues. Germline CDR1 and CDR2: MNHEY and SVGAGI. Trimming cost V 8 bases and J 7 bases; bases outside gene matches: 15. CDR3 residues: CASARIQQGAREQYV. As DNA, the CDR3 is TGTGCCAGCGCCCGGATCCAACAGGGGGCTCGGGAGCAGTACGTC.

V gene TRBV11-2 combines with J gene TRBJ2-1; TRBD1 agrees at 7 bases. J was trimmed by 6 bases and V by 1 base; bases with no gene match: 6. Germline loops: CDR1 SGHAT, CDR2 FQNNGV. This CDR3 region has 15 residues. The CDR3 sequence: CASSLVNRGLNEQFF. The CDR3 DNA reads as TGTGCCAGCAGCTTAGTAAACAGGGGTCTCAATGAGCAGTTCTTC.

This chain links TRBV2 with TRBJ1-1, with D possibly matching TRBD1 (6 bases). Trimming left V 6 bases short and J 6 bases short, with 14 bases between. CDR3 length: 13 residues. The germline gives CDR1 SNHLY, CDR2 FYNNEI. The CDR3 DNA is TGTGCCAGCAGCTACAGGGAGAGGGCTGAAGCTTTCTTT. As protein: CASSYRERAEAFF.

Comments on this clone: The sample carries other DNA sequences with the same CDR3. The rearrangement joins TRBV5-1 to TRBJ2-5; D unclear. The germline V gene has CDR1 SGHRS and CDR2 YFSETQ. Trimming cost V 0 bases and J 5 bases, with 5 bases left between them. The length of the CDR3 is 12 residues. In DNA form, the CDR3 reads TGCGCCAGCAGCTTGGCCGGGGAGACCCAGTACTTC. Translation gives CASSLAGETQYF.

The gene calls are TRBV6-2 or TRBV6-3 and TRBJ2-7, with TRBD1 matching over 10 bases. The CDR3 runs to 14 residues. V shed 2 bases, J shed 6 bases, and the junction held 4 bases outside the gene matches. Germline lookup yields CDR1 MNHEY and CDR2 SVGEGT. This chain's CDR3 is CASSYGTGASEQYV. The CDR3 nucleotides read TGTGCCAGCAGTTACGGGACAGGGGCCTCCGAGCAGTACGTC.

The chain couples TRBV5-1 to TRBJ1-1; 7 bases are a match to TRBD1. The V gene end was trimmed by 4 bases and the J gene end by 3 bases; junction bases not matched to a gene: 9. CDR3 length: 15 amino acids. CDR1 SGHRS and CDR2 YFSETQ come from the germline V gene. In DNA, the CDR3 is TGCGCCAGCAGCACGATGACAGGGTGGGACACTGAAGCTTTCTTT. This sequence encodes CASSTMTGWDTEAFF.

CDR3 sequence reads: CASSARQGWEKLFF. CDR3 DNA sequence: TGTGCCAGCAGCGCCAGACAGGGGTGGGAAAAACTGTTTTTT. The V call is TRBV7-9, the J call TRBJ1-4; TRBD1 aligns across 8 bases. The CDR3 spans 14 residues. V lost 5 bases to trimming and J lost 8 bases; unmatched junction nucleotides: 7. Germline values: CDR1 SEHNR, CDR2 FQNEAQ (reference sequence).

The chain uses TRBV3-1 (or the pseudogene TRBV3-2) and TRBJ1-1, with a weak D call TRBD1 (5 bases). CDR3 length: 15 residues. Between the trimmed V and J ends, which lost 0 bases and 0 bases, there was a span of 8 bases. Germline assignment: CDR1 LGHDT and CDR2 YNNKEL (reference sequence). As DNA, the CDR3 is TGTGCCAGCAGCCAAGACGACAGCTTGAACACTGAAGCTTTCTTT. This encodes CASSQDDSLNTEAFF.

CDR3 in DNA: TGTGCCAGTAGTACGGGACTAGCGGGAGTGTCCCCCTACGAGCAGTACTTC. Translating it yields CASSTGLAGVSPYEQYF. The V call is TRBV19, the J call TRBJ2-7; 14 nucleotides align to TRBD2. The CDR3 is 17 amino acids. J gave up 2 bases and V 4 bases, and 7 bases lay outside the gene matches. Germline-derived CDR1 and CDR2 are LNHDA and SQIVND (reference sequence). The full variable domain, completed using reference TRBV19 and TRBJ2-7, is DGGITQSPKYLFRKEGQNVTLSCEQNLNHDAMYWYRQDPGQGLRLIYYSQIVNDFQKGDIAEGYSVSREKKESFPLTVTSAQKNPTAFYLCASSTGLAGVSPYEQYFGPGTRLTVT.

The chain links TRBV2 to TRBJ1-2; 7 bases agree with TRBD1. The CDR3 totals 13 residues. Germline loops: CDR1 SNHLY, CDR2 FYNNEI. V gave up 3 bases and J gave up 7 bases; unmatched junction bases: 5. The CDR3 region is CASSDRGSAGYTF. The CDR3, as DNA: TGTGCCAGCAGTGACAGGGGGTCTGCTGGCTACACCTTC.

The chain couples TRBV12-3 or TRBV12-4 to TRBJ1-5; 7 nucleotides match TRBD1. Trimming at V came to 6 bases and at J to 2 bases, leaving 1 base not matched to a gene. The CDR3 has 13 amino acids. CDR3 sequence reads: CASSDRGNQPQHF. The CDR3 DNA reads TGTGCCAGCAGCGACAGGGGCAATCAGCCCCAGCATTTT.

J is TRBJ2-3 and V is TRBV29-1, with a possible D match to TRBD1 (5 bases). The V end was cut by 6 bases, the J end by 8 bases, with 9 bases between. The CDR3 is 10 amino acids. Germline CDR1 and CDR2: SQVTM and ANQGSEA. Here the CDR3 reads CSVLQGTQYF. The CDR3 region has the DNA TGCAGCGTATTGCAGGGTACGCAGTATTTT.

This clone appeared a few times. Here the CDR3 reads CASSPHLLTEAFF. CDR3 in DNA: TGTGCCAGCAGCCCCCACTTGCTCACTGAAGCTTTCTTT. The rearrangement joins TRBV12-3 or TRBV12-4 to TRBJ1-1, with unresolved D. V lost 6 bases and J lost 4, with 12 bases in between. This CDR3 is built from 13 residues.

The chain joins TRBV10-2 to TRBJ1-3, with no clear D. The CDR3 has 16 residues. Trimming cost V 6 bases and J 0 bases, with 15 bases left between them. Germline V gene data show CDR1 as WSHSY and CDR2 as SAAADI. The CDR3 is CASRVSGLSSGNTIYF. The CDR3 DNA reads TGCGCCAGCAGGGTCAGTGGGCTGAGCTCTGGAAACACCATATATTTT.

The chain links TRBV10-3 to TRBJ1-2; no reliable D call. The germline V and J ends were trimmed by 0 bases and 4 bases, with 9 bases remaining between them. The CDR3 consists of 14 residues. The germline V gene has CDR1 ENHRY and CDR2 SYGVKD. CDR3 sequence: CAISESTGSYGYTF. The CDR3 region has the DNA TGTGCCATCAGTGAGTCGACTGGAAGCTATGGCTACACCTTC.

The chain links TRBV12-3 or TRBV12-4 to TRBJ2-7; D call uncertain. The CDR3 consists of 12 residues. V lost 5 bases and J 0 bases, leaving 5 bases between the germline ends. The CDR3 DNA reads as TGTGCCAGCAGTCTCGTCTCCTACGAGCAGTACTTC. Translated, it gives CASSLVSYEQYF.

The rearrangement joins TRBV6-5 to TRBJ1-5; D gene unclear. The V and J ends lost 6 bases and 4 bases respectively, with 7 bases between them. Per germline, CDR1 MNHEY and CDR2 SVGAGI. This CDR3 is 12 amino acids long. CDR3 coding DNA: TGTGCCAGCAGCTGGGAGAATCAGCCCCAGCATTTT. This sequence encodes CASSWENQPQHF.

The chain combines TRBV5-1 with TRBJ1-2, with D tentatively TRBD1 (6 bases). The V end was cut by 0 bases, the J end by 3 bases, with 21 bases between. The CDR3 covers 18 residues. Germline CDR1 reads SGHRS; CDR2 reads YFSETQ. Here the CDR3 DNA reads TGCGCCAGCAGCTTGGCAGCCGGGACAACCTTAAACGACTATGGCTACACCTTC. It is translated as CASSLAAGTTLNDYGYTF.

This chain uses TRBV19 with TRBJ1-5; a weak D match, TRBD1 (5 bases). V dropped 6 bases and J dropped 3 bases, with 15 bases sitting between them. The CDR3 loop spans 15 amino acids. CDR1 LNHDA and CDR2 SQIVND come from the germline V gene (reference sequence). The CDR3 loop reads CASSTYRTPNQPQHF. CDR3 DNA: TGTGCCAGTAGCACCTACAGGACCCCCAATCAGCCCCAGCATTTT. Full variable domain (outside the CDR3, taken from reference TRBV19 and TRBJ1-5): DGGITQSPKYLFRKEGQNVTLSCEQNLNHDAMYWYRQDPGQGLRLIYYSQIVNDFQKGDIAEGYSVSREKKESFPLTVTSAQKNPTAFYLCASSTYRTPNQPQHFGDGTRLSIL.

The J gene is TRBJ2-7, the V gene TRBV2, with 8 bases matching TRBD1. The CDR3 loop spans 13 amino acids. Losses at the gene ends were 7 bases for V and 12 bases for J; bases not matched to a gene: 14. Germline V gene lookup returns CDR1 SNHLY and CDR2 FYNNEI. CDR3 protein: CASTTGQGVPRYF. The CDR3 nucleotides read TGTGCCAGCACCACAGGACAGGGCGTCCCGCGGTACTTC.

This chain links TRBV27 with TRBJ1-5; D gene unclear. This CDR3 has 15 amino acids. The V end was cut by 10 bases, the J end by 0 bases, with 16 bases between. Germline V CDR1 and CDR2: MNHEY, SMNVEV (reference sequence). CDR3 DNA sequence: TGTGCCACTAGGGCGGGAATCCTTAGCAATCAGCCCCAGCATTTT. It specifies CATRAGILSNQPQHF.

CDR3 nucleotides: TGTGCCAGCAGCTTAGTAGGCCAGGGCAACACTGAAGCTTTCTTT. Its protein product is CASSLVGQGNTEAFF. The chain has TRBV7-6 and TRBJ1-1; TRBD1 is a possible D gene (5 bases). Trimming removed 1 base at V and 2 bases at J, with 11 bases between. From germline, CDR1 is SGHVS and CDR2 FNYEAQ. CDR3 length: 15 residues.

This clone was counted a few times. The chain carries TRBV7-9 and TRBJ1-5, with 7 positions matching TRBD1. Germline CDR1 is SEHNR and CDR2 is FQNEAQ (reference sequence). Unmatched junction bases numbered 8, after V lost 0 bases and J lost 6 bases. The CDR3 has 16 amino acids. The CDR3 nucleotides read TGTGCCAGCAGCTTAGCGGGAAGGGGGCTGGGTCAGCCCCAGCATTTT. This gives the protein CASSLAGRGLGQPQHF.

The J gene is TRBJ1-1, the V gene TRBV19; 7 bases line up with TRBD1. The V gene's germline CDR1 is LNHDA and CDR2 SQIVND (reference sequence). CDR3 length equals 16 residues. V trimming: 10 bases; J trimming: 4 bases; junction bases outside the gene matches: 18. CDR3 coding DNA: TGTGCCACTAAGGACCTAGGCCGTCAGGGGGGCACTGAAGCTTTCTTT. Its protein product is CATKDLGRQGGTEAFF.

V is TRBV5-1 and J is TRBJ2-3; TRBD2 matches 8 bases. The germline V gene has CDR1 SGHRS and CDR2 YFSETQ. There are 14 residues in the CDR3. The J segment lost 4 bases and the V segment lost 4 bases, leaving 5 bases of the junction unmatched. The CDR3 loop is CASSGGTRADTQYF. The DNA of the CDR3 is TGCGCCAGCAGCGGGGGGACTAGGGCAGATACGCAGTATTTT.

V usage is TRBV5-1 and J usage is TRBJ1-1; D not certain. The CDR3 contains 14 residues. In germline, CDR1 is SGHRS, CDR2 YFSETQ. Between the trimmed V and J ends, which lost 0 bases and 6 bases, there was a span of 12 bases. The CDR3 DNA sequence: TGCGCCAGCAGCTTGGGAGCGGCTGGCGCTGAAGCTTTCTTT. This gives the protein CASSLGAAGAEAFF. Filled out from reference TRBV5-1 and TRBJ1-1, the complete variable domain reads KAGVTQTPRYLIKTRGQQVTLSCSPISGHRSVSWYQQTPGQGLQFLFEYFSETQRNKGNFPGRFSGRQFSNSRSEMNVSTLELGDSALYLCASSLGAAGAEAFFGQGTRLTVV.

CDR3: CASSDNTGGGYKAFF. The CDR3 nucleotides are TGTGCCAGCAGCGATAATACAGGGGGCGGTTATAAAGCTTTCTTT. The chain has TRBV7-6 and TRBJ1-1, with 9 bases that match TRBD1. This CDR3 region has 15 residues. Germline V gives CDR1 SGHVS, CDR2 FNYEAQ. V shed 5 bases and J 9 bases; nucleotides not matched to a gene: 13.

This clone came up a few times. The J gene is TRBJ1-3, the V gene TRBV6-5; D remains unclear. CDR1 and CDR2 (germline): MNHEY, SVGAGI. The CDR3 has 13 amino acids. V lost 2 bases and J 4 bases, leaving 6 bases between the germline ends. The CDR3 here is CASSYEEGNTIYF. The CDR3 coding sequence is TGTGCCAGCAGTTACGAAGAGGGAAACACCATATATTTT.

Only a few counts were recorded for this clone. The chain employs TRBV19 and TRBJ2-5; weak D call: TRBD1 (9 bases). Germline V CDR1 and CDR2: LNHDA, SQIVND (reference sequence). This CDR3 comprises 16 residues. Trimming took 5 bases from V and 4 from J, leaving 20 bases between them. The CDR3 loop reads CASSREGQGRGETQYF. The CDR3 bases are TGTGCCAGTAGTCGGGAGGGACAGGGCAGGGGAGAGACCCAGTACTTC.

The CDR3 spells CSVDGTMNTEAFF. CDR3 coding DNA: TGCAGCGTTGACGGGACAATGAACACTGAAGCTTTCTTT. The chain uses TRBV29-1 and TRBJ1-1; weak D call: TRBD1 (6 bases). V shed 3 bases and J shed 0 bases, with 8 bases lying between them. Germline V lookup: CDR1 SQVTM, CDR2 ANQGSEA. CDR3 size: 13 residues.